These 13 T cell receptor beta chains were all obtained from the same sample, sequenced in a study of blood T cell repertoires in COVID-19. TCRdb's table, derived via immunoSEQ multiplex PCR, lists solely in-frame clones and lacks some. Of tens of thousands of clones listed, roughly 82% are singletons. The sequencing sample was made of peripheral blood. These receptors came from a woman older than 75 with acute or convalescent COVID-19.

This clone is classed as large. The genes are TRBV15 and TRBJ2-7, with D hard to call. Trimming left V 0 bases short and J 3 bases short, with 12 bases between. Germline values: CDR1 LNHNV, CDR2 YYDKDF (reference sequence). The CDR3 is made up of 15 amino acids. The CDR3 DNA is TGTGCCACCAGCAGAGATCTAGGCAGTGGCTACGAGCAGTACTTC. It translates to CATSRDLGSGYEQYF.

The chain is built from TRBV6-2 or TRBV6-3 and TRBJ2-1; 8 bases are shared with TRBD2. Germline V lookup: CDR1 MNHEY, CDR2 SVGEGT. V gave up 5 bases and J gave up 6 bases; unmatched junction bases: 6. The CDR3 runs 14 residues. The CDR3, as DNA: TGTGCCAGCAGTGGCCTCGGGGGGGTCAATGAGCAGTTCTTC. Its translation: CASSGLGGVNEQFF.

The rearrangement uses TRBV7-2 and TRBJ2-7; 8 bases are shared with TRBD2. The V gene end was trimmed by 3 bases and the J gene end by 7 bases; junction bases not matched to a gene: 8. The CDR3 sequence is 14 residues long. The germline V gene encodes CDR1 SGHTA and CDR2 FQGNSA. The CDR3 reads CASSLRLASREQYF. CDR3 bases: TGTGCCAGCAGCTTGAGACTAGCGAGCCGAGAGCAGTACTTC.

V gene TRBV5-4 combines with J gene TRBJ1-2; D is unclear. V gave up 4 bases and J gave up 5 bases, with 18 bases separating them. CDR1 is SGHNT and CDR2 is YYREEE in the germline V gene (reference sequence). This CDR3 comprises 15 residues. The CDR3 is CASSPTSGIGYGYTF. As DNA, the CDR3 is TGTGCCAGCAGCCCAACTTCGGGGATAGGATATGGCTACACCTTC.

J is TRBJ1-2 and V is TRBV2, with D possibly TRBD1 on 6 matching bases. The CDR3 consists of 13 residues. Trimming removed 10 bases at V and 3 bases at J, with 15 bases between. The germline CDR1 and CDR2 sequences are SNHLY and FYNNEI. The CDR3 coding sequence is TGTGCCAAAACCCAAGGGGGACACTATGGCTACACCTTC. The encoded protein is CAKTQGGHYGYTF.

The rearrangement joins TRBV5-1 to TRBJ2-2; 10 nucleotides agree with TRBD2. This CDR3 region has 17 residues. V shed 4 bases, J shed 4 bases, and the junction held 10 bases outside the gene matches. Germline V gives CDR1 SGHRS, CDR2 YFSETQ. CDR3: CASSLPSAGGVTGELFF. The DNA of the CDR3 is TGCGCCAGCAGCCTCCCATCAGCGGGAGGGGTCACCGGGGAGCTGTTTTTT.

The chain carries TRBV25-1 and TRBJ1-2, with a tentative D call TRBD1 (5 bases). Trimming pared 7 bases from V and 8 bases from J, leaving 14 bases between. The CDR3 length is 12 residues. Germline loops: CDR1 MGHDK, CDR2 SYGVNS. The DNA for the CDR3 is TGTGCCAGCAACGGAGGGGCTGGCGGCTACACCTTC. This translates into CASNGGAGGYTF.

The chain joins TRBV3-1 (or the pseudogene TRBV3-2) to TRBJ1-2; D is unclear. The CDR3 totals 14 residues. Germline V gives CDR1 LGHDT, CDR2 YNNKEL (reference sequence). V lost 4 bases to trimming and J lost 1 base, with 10 bases between them. The CDR3: CASSLRGSNYGYTF. For the CDR3, the DNA is TGTGCCAGCAGCCTTCGTGGCAGTAACTATGGCTACACCTTC.

The chain employs TRBV5-4 and TRBJ1-4; 9 bases match TRBD1. Germline V lookup: CDR1 SGHNT, CDR2 YYREEE (reference sequence). This CDR3 is built from 15 residues. The junction had 5 bases not matched to a gene; V was cut back by 3 bases and J by 5 bases. The CDR3 coding sequence is TGTGCCAGCAGCTCCGGGGACAGGGCGAATGAAAAACTGTTTTTT. Amino acid sequence: CASSSGDRANEKLFF.

This chain uses TRBV27 with TRBJ1-5; tentatively, D is TRBD1 (5 bases). The CDR3 contains 15 residues. CDR1 is MNHEY, CDR2 SMNVEV, per germline (reference sequence). The V end lost 2 bases, the J end lost 2 bases, and 10 bases lay between the germline ends. The CDR3 DNA is TGTGCCAGCAGTTTAAAGGGGAACGGCAATCAGCCCCAGCATTTT. Its translation: CASSLKGNGNQPQHF.

CDR3 protein: CASSADRGRAEAFF. Written as DNA, the CDR3 is TGTGCCAGTAGTGCCGACAGGGGACGGGCTGAAGCTTTCTTT. The chain recombines TRBV19 with TRBJ1-1, with 8 bases lining up with TRBD1. The V and J ends lost 5 bases and 6 bases, in that order; junction bases with no gene match: 8. Germline V gene lookup returns CDR1 LNHDA and CDR2 SQIVND (reference sequence). This CDR3 region has 14 residues.

The CDR3 DNA sequence: TGTGCCAGCTCACTGAAACAGGGAACAGATACGCAGTATTTT. It encodes CASSLKQGTDTQYF. J is TRBJ2-3 and V is TRBV18; maybe TRBD1 (6 bases). This CDR3 comprises 14 residues. The germline V gene has CDR1 KGHSH and CDR2 LQKENI. The V gene lost 4 bases and the J gene lost 3 bases, with 11 bases spanning the gap. Looking up the rest from reference TRBV18 and TRBJ2-3 gives the full variable domain: NAGVMQNPRHLVRRRGQEARLRCSPMKGHSHVYWYRQLPEEGLKFMVYLQKENIIDESGMPKERFSAEFPKEGPSILRIQQVVRGDSAAYFCASSLKQGTDTQYFGPGTRLTVL.

The chain uses TRBV5-1 and TRBJ1-1, with D possibly being TRBD1 (6 bases). The V gene lost 0 bases and the J gene lost 1 base, with 10 bases spanning the gap. The V gene's germline CDR1 is SGHRS and CDR2 YFSETQ. The CDR3 consists of 15 residues. The chain's CDR3 is CASSLDDRRNTEAFF. The CDR3 DNA follows: TGCGCCAGCAGCTTGGACGACAGGAGGAACACTGAAGCTTTCTTT.